Described below is a single T cell receptor beta chain sequence and its context. Antigen: not known. The data derive from a study of a mutant IDH1 vaccine in newly diagnosed glioma. In the study overall: Investigators started vaccination 4-6 weeks after radiotherapy alone, or with temozolomide cycles. Broader study findings: Shifts in the top peripheral T cell clonotypes seemed unrelated to pseudoprogression.

Time point described: week 35, safety follow-up. Each dose delivered 300 ug of mutant IDH1 20-mer peptide subcutaneously with imiquimod. This CDR3 comprises 15 residues. Losses at the gene ends were 4 bases for V and 4 bases for J; bases not matched to a gene: 6. Looked up from germline, CDR1 is SGHVS and CDR2 is FNYEAQ. Some clones are missing from TCRdb's copy, which holds only in-frame ones; the method was immunoSEQ multiplex PCR. The sample lists roughly 26,000 clones, approximately 82% seen once, with 25% to 35% in the top ten. This clonotype was sampled from a man under 40 with glioma. The J gene is TRBJ2-7, the V gene TRBV7-6; 11 bases fit TRBD2. Sequenced material: PBMCs, taken from a glioma patient whose treatment included an IDH1 peptide vaccine. This CDR3 is CASSSGLAGRYEQYF. Written as DNA, the CDR3 is TGTGCCAGCAGCTCCGGACTAGCGGGCAGATACGAGCAGTACTTC.